This TCR beta chain was recorded in a study of shared clonotypes between healthy human individuals. The assay was immunoSEQ multiplex PCR, and TCRdb's table has in-frame clones only and misses some. This sample carries over 2 million clones, approximately 95% of them seen once, and the ten largest clones take approximately 1.2%. Positively selected for CCR7, the CD45RO-negative cells used as naive CD8 cells excluded terminally differentiated effector memory CD45RA+ cells. The CDR3 extends over 16 amino acids. CDR1 and CDR2 (germline): SGHDN, FVKESK. The V and J ends lost 4 bases and 5 bases, in that order; junction bases with no gene match: 13.

The receptor was isolated from a man aged 18-30 years in good health. The chain couples TRBV14 to TRBJ2-7; 8 nucleotides line up with TRBD1. The material sequenced was naive CD8+ T cells sorted from blood. CDR3 region: CASSPDVGQGRHEQYF. For the CDR3, the DNA is TGTGCCAGCAGCCCAGATGTCGGACAGGGACGACACGAGCAGTACTTC.